These T cell receptor beta chains were read from a single sample in a study of memory CD8 T cells in hepatitis C reinfection. Some clones are missing from TCRdb's copy, which holds only in-frame ones; the method was immunoSEQ multiplex PCR. The repertoire consists of 35,000 to 50,000 clones, with roughly 88% occurring once and the leading ten covering around 1.2%. The sample comprised naive CD8+ T cells sorted from blood. The receptors were sampled from a man younger than 30 with hepatitis C virus infection. Each CDR3 is given with its conserved first and last residue. D genes are given only for firm matches.

j_call	d_call	v_call	cdr3_aa	cdr3_nt
TRBJ2-7	NA	TRBV9	CASSVSTDPSYEQYF	TGTGCCAGCAGCGTGTCGACAGATCCTTCCTACGAGCAGTACTTC
TRBJ2-5	TRBD2	TRBV11-2	CASSLSGSWGETQYF	TGTGCCAGCAGCCTCAGCGGGAGTTGGGGAGAGACCCAGTACTTC
TRBJ2-5	TRBD2	TRBV19	CASSPGLSGAEETQYF	TGTGCCAGTAGTCCGGGACTAAGCGGGGCTGAAGAGACCCAGTACTTC
TRBJ1-1	TRBD1	TRBV19	CASSSTGGLTEAFF	TGTGCCAGTAGTTCGACAGGGGGCCTCACTGAAGCTTTCTTT
TRBJ2-3	TRBD2	TRBV6-5	CASSLKAGGTDTQYF	TGTGCCAGCAGTTTAAAAGCGGGGGGCACAGATACGCAGTATTTT
TRBJ2-7	TRBD1	TRBV19	CASSITTGGNSYEQYF	TGTGCCAGTAGTATAACCACAGGGGGCAATTCCTACGAGCAGTACTTC
TRBJ2-6	NA	TRBV6-5	CASRDRNSGANVLTF	TGTGCCAGCAGAGACAGGAACTCTGGGGCCAACGTCCTGACTTTC
TRBJ2-1	TRBD2	TRBV14	CASSQDGLLAGGDEQFF	TGTGCCAGCAGCCAAGATGGGCTGCTAGCGGGAGGTGATGAGCAGTTCTTC
TRBJ2-1	NA	TRBV13	CASSLGQGSDEQFF	TGTGCCAGCAGCTTAGGACAGGGTAGTGATGAGCAGTTCTTC
TRBJ2-1	TRBD2	TRBV9	CASSVEASGSSEQFF	TGTGCCAGCAGCGTAGAGGCTAGCGGGAGTAGTGAGCAGTTCTTC
TRBJ1-5	NA	TRBV27	CASSFGQVDQPQHF	TGTGCCAGCAGTTTTGGTCAGGTGGATCAGCCCCAGCATTTT
TRBJ2-5	TRBD1	TRBV27	CASSFFTGDQETQYF	TGTGCCAGCAGCTTTTTTACAGGGGATCAAGAGACCCAGTACTTC